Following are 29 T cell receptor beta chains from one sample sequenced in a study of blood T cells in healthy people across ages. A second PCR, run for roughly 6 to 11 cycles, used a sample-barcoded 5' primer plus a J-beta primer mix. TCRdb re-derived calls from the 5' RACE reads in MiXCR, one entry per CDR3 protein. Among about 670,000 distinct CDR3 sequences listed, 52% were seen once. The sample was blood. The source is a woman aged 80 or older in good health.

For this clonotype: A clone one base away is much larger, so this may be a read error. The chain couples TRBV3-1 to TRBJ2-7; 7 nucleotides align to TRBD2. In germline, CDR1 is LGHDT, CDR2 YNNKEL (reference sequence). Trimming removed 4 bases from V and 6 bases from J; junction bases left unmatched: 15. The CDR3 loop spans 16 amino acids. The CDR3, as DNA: TGTGCCAGCAGCCTATCCAGCGGACTAGAAGTGGGCGAGCAGTACTTC. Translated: CASSLSSGLEVGEQYF.

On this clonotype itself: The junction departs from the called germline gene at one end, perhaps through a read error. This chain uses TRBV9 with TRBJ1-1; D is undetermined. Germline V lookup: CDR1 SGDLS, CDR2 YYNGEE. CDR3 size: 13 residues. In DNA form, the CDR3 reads TGTGCCAGCAGCGTAGAAAGTTACACTGAATCTTTCTTT. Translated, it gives CASSVESYTESFF.

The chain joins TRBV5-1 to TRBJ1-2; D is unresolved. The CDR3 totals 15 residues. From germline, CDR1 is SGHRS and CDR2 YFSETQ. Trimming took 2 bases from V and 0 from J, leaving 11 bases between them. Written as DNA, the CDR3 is TGCGCCAGCAGCTTTACCTCGGGGTCTAACTATGGCTACACCTTC. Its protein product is CASSFTSGSNYGYTF.

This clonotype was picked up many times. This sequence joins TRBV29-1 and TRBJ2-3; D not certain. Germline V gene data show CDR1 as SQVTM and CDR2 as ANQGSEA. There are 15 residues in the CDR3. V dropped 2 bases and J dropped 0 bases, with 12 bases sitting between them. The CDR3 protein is CSVEWATNSTDTQYF. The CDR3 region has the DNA TGCAGCGTTGAATGGGCGACGAATAGCACAGATACGCAGTATTTT.

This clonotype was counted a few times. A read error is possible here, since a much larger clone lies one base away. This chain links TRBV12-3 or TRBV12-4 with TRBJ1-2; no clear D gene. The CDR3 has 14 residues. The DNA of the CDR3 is TGTGCCATCATCCTGACGGATTCTAACGATGGCTACACCTTC. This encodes CAIILTDSNDGYTF.

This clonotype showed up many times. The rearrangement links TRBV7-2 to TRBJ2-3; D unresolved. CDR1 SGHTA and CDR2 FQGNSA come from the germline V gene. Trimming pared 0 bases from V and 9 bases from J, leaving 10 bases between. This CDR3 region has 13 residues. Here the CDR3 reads CASSLAVPGTQYF. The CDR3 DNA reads TGTGCCAGCAGCTTAGCGGTACCTGGGACGCAGTATTTT.

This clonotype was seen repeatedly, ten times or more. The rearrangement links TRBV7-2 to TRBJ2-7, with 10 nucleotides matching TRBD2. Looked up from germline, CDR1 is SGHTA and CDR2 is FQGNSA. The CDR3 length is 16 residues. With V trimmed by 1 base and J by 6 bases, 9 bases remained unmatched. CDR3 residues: CASSLDPLAGRREQYF. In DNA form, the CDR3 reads TGTGCCAGCAGCTTAGACCCACTAGCGGGAAGGCGCGAGCAGTACTTC.

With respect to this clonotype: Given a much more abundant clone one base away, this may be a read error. The CDR3 coding sequence is TGCAGTGCTAGGGAAACAGGGATTGGCTACGAGCAGTACTTC. Its protein is CSARETGIGYEQYF. The rearrangement uses TRBV20-1 and TRBJ2-7; tentative D call: TRBD1 (6 bases). V was pared by 3 bases and J by 3 bases, with 15 bases between. The CDR3 contains 14 residues. Germline V gives CDR1 DFQATT, CDR2 SNEGSKA (reference sequence).

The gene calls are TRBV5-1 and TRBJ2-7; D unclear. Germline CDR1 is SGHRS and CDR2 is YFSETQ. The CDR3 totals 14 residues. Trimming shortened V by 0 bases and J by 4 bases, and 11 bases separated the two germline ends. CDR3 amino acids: CASSLAATPYEQYF. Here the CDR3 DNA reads TGCGCCAGCAGCTTGGCGGCGACTCCGTACGAGCAGTACTTC.

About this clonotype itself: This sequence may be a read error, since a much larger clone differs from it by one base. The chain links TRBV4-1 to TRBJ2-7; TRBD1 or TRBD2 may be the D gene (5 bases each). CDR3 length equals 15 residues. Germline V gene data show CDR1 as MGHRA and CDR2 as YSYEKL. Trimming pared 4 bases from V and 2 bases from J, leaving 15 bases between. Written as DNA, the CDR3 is TGCGCCAGCAGCCGAGAAGAGGGGCGGGCCTACGAGCAGTACGTC. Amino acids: CASSREEGRAYEQYV.

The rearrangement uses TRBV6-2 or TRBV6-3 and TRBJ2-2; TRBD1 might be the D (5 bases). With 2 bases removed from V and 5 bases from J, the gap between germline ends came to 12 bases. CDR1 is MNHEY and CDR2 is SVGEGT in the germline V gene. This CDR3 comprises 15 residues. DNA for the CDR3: TGTGCCAGCAGTTACGCTCTGGGGCTTACCGGGGAGCTGTTTTTT. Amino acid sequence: CASSYALGLTGELFF.

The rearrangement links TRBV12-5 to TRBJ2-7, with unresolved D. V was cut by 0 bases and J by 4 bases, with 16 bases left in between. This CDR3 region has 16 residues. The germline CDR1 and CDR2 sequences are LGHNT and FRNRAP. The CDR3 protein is CASGLVVANGPYEQYF. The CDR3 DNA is TGTGCTAGTGGTTTGGTGGTTGCTAATGGGCCATACGAGCAGTACTTC.

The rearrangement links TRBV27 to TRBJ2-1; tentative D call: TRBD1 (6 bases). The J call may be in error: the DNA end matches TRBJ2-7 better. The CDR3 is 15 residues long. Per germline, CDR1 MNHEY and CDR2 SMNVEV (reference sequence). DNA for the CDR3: TGTGCCAGCAGTTTATCTGGACAGCTCGAGTACGAGCAGTACTTC. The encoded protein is CASSLSGQLEYEQYF.

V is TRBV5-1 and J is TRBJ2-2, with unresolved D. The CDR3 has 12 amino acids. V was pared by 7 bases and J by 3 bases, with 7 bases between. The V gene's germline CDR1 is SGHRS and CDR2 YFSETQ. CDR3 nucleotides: TGCGCCAGCGGCGCGGACACCGGGGAGCTGTTTTTT. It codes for CASGADTGELFF. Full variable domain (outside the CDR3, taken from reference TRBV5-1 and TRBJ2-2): KAGVTQTPRYLIKTRGQQVTLSCSPISGHRSVSWYQQTPGQGLQFLFEYFSETQRNKGNFPGRFSGRQFSNSRSEMNVSTLELGDSALYLCASGADTGELFFGEGSRLTVL.

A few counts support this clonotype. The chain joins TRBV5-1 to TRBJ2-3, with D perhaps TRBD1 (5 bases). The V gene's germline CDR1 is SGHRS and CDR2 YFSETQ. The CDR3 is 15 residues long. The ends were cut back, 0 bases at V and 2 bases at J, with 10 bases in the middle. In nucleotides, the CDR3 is TGCGCCAGCAGCTTGGTTGGGGCAGCCACAGATACGCAGTATTTT. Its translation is CASSLVGAATDTQYF.

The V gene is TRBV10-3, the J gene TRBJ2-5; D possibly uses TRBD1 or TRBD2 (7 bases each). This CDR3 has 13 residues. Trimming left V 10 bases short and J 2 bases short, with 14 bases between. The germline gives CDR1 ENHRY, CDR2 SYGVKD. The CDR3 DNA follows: TGTGCCACCAGCGGGGACAGACAAGAGACCCAGTACTTC. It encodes CATSGDRQETQYF.

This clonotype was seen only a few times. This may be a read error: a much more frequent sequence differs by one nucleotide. The CDR3 nucleotides read TGCAGTGCTAGTCTCAGAAATGAGCAGTACTTC. It is translated as CSASLRNEQYF. The chain couples TRBV20-1 to TRBJ2-5; no definite D call. Germline V CDR1 and CDR2: DFQATT, SNEGSKA (reference sequence). CDR3 length equals 11 residues. Trimming removed 3 bases from V and 11 bases from J, with 13 bases in between.

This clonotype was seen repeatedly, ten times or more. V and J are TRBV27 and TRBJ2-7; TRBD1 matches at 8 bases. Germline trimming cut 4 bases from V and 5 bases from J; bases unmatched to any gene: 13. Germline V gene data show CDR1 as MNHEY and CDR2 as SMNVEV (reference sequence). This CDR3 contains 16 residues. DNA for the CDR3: TGTGCCAGCAGTTCCCCCAGGACAGGGACGGTAAACGAGCAGTACTTC. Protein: CASSSPRTGTVNEQYF.

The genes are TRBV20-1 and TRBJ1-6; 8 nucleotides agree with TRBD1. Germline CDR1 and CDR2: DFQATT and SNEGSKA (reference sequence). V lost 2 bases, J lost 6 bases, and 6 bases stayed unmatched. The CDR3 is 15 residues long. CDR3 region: CSARKLDRGNSPLHF. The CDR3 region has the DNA TGCAGTGCTAGAAAATTAGACAGGGGTAATTCACCCCTCCACTTT.

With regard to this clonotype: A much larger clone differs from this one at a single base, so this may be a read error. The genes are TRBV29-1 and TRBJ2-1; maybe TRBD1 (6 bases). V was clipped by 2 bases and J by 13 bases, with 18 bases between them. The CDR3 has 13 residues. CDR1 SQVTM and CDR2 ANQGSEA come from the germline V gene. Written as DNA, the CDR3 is TGCAGCGTTGAAAAGGACAGACGAGAGACCCAGTTCTTC. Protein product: CSVEKDRRETQFF.

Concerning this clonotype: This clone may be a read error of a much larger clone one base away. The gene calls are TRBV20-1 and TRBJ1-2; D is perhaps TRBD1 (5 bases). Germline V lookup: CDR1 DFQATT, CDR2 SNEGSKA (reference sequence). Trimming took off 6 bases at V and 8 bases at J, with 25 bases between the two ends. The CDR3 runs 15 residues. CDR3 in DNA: TGCAGTGCAAAGGAGGGACGGGGGAGCGTCAAGGGCTACACCTTC. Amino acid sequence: CSAKEGRGSVKGYTF.

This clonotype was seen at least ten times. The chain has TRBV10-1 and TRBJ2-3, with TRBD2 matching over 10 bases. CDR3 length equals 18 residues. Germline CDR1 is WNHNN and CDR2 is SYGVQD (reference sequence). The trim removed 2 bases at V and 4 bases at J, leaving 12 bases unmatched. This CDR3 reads CASSEPTAGGPRPDTQYF. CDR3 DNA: TGCGCCAGCAGTGAGCCCACAGCGGGAGGGCCACGGCCAGATACGCAGTATTTT.

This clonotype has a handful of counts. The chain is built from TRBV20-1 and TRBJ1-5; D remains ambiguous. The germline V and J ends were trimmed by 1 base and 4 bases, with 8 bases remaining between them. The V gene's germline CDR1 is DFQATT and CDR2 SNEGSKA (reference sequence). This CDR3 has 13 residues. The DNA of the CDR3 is TGCAGTGCTAGAGGTGGCAGTAATCAGCCCCAGCATTTT. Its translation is CSARGGSNQPQHF.

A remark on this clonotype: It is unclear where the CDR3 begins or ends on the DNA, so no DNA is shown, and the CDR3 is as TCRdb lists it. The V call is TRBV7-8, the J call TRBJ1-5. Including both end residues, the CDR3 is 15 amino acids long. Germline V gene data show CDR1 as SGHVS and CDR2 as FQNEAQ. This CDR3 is CASSSTLGSNQPQHF.

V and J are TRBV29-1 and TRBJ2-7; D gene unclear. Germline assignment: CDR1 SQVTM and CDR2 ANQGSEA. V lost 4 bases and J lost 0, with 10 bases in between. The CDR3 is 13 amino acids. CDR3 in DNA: TGCAGCGTTGCACAGCGACGCTCCTACGAGCAGTACTTC. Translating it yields CSVAQRRSYEQYF.

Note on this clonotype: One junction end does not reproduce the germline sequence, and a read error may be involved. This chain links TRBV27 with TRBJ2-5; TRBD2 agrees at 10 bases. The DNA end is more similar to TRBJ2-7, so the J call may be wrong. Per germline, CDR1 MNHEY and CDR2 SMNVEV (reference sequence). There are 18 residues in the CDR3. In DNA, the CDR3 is TGTGCCGGCAGTTTAATCGGGTACAGCAGTAGCGGGGGGTTCGAGCAGTACTTC. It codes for CAGSLIGYSSSGGFEQYF.

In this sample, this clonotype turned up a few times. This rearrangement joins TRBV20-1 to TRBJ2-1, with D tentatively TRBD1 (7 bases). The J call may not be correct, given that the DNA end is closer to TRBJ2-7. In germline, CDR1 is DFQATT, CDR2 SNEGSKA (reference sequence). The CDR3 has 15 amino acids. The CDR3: CSANNRGGSYNEQYF. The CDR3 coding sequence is TGCAGTGCTAATAACAGGGGAGGCTCCTACAATGAGCAGTACTTC.

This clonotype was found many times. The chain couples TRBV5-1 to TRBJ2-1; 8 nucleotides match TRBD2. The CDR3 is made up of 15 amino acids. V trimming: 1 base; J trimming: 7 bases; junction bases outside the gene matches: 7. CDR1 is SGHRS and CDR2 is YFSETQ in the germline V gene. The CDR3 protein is CASSLRAGVGNEQFF. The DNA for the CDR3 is TGCGCCAGCAGCTTGCGAGCGGGAGTGGGTAATGAGCAGTTCTTC. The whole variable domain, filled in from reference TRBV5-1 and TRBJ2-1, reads KAGVTQTPRYLIKTRGQQVTLSCSPISGHRSVSWYQQTPGQGLQFLFEYFSETQRNKGNFPGRFSGRQFSNSRSEMNVSTLELGDSALYLCASSLRAGVGNEQFFGPGTRLTVL.

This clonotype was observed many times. The CDR3 DNA reads TGCGCCAGCAGCTTGCAACCTCTCCTCACAGATACGCAGTATTTT. This codes for CASSLQPLLTDTQYF. The genes are TRBV5-1 and TRBJ2-3; the D is unclear. The V gene's germline CDR1 is SGHRS and CDR2 YFSETQ. Trimming left V 1 base short and J 2 bases short, with 11 bases between. This CDR3 is built from 15 residues.